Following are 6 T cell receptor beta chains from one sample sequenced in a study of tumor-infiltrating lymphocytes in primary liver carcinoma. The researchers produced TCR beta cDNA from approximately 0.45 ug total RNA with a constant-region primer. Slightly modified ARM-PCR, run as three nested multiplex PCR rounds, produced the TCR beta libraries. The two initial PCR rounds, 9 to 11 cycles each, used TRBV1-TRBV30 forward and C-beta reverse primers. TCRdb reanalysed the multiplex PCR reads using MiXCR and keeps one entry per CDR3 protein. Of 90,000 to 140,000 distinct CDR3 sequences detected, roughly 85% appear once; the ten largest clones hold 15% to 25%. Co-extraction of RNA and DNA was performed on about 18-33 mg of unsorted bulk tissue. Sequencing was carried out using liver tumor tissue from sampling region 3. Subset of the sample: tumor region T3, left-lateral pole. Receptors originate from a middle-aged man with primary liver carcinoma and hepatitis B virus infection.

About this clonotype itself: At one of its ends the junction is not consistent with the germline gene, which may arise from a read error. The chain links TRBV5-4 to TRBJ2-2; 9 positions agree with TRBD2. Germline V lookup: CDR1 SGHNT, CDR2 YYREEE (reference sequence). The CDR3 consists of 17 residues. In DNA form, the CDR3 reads TGTGCCAGCAGCTTGCAGCTAGCGGGAAAGAACACCGGGGAACTGTTTTTT. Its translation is CASSLQLAGKNTGELFF. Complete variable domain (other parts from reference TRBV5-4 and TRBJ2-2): ETGVTQSPTHLIKTRGQQVTLRCSSQSGHNTVSWYQQALGQGPQFIFQYYREEENGRGNFPPRFSGLQFPNYSSELNVNALELDDSALYLCASSLQLAGKNTGELFFGEGSRLTVL.

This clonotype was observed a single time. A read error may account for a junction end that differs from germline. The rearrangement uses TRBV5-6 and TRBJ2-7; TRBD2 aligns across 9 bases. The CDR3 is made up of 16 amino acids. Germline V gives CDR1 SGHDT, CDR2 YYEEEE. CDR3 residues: CASSNTWREGFYEQYF. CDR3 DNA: TGTGCCAGTAGCAATACTTGGCGGGAGGGCTTCTACGAACAGTACTTC. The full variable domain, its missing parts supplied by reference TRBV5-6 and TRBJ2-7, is DAGVTQSPTHLIKTRGQQVTLRCSPKSGHDTVSWYQQALGQGPQFIFQYYEEEERQRGNFPDRFSGHQFPNYSSELNVNALLLGDSALYLCASSNTWREGFYEQYFGPGTRLTVT.

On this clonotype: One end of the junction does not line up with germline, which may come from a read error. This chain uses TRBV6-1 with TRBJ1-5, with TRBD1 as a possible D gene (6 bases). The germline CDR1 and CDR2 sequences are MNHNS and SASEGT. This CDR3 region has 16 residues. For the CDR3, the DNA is TGTGCCAGCAGTCCGCAGGGGCTGACCCTAAAACAGTCCCAACATTTT. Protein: CASSPQGLTLKQSQHF.

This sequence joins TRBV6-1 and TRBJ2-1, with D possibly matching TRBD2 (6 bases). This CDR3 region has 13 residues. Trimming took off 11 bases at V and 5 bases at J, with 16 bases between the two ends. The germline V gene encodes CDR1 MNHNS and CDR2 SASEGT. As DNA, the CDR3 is TGTGCCGGCGAGGAGGGATTAAACAATGAGCAGTTCTTC. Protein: CAGEEGLNNEQFF.

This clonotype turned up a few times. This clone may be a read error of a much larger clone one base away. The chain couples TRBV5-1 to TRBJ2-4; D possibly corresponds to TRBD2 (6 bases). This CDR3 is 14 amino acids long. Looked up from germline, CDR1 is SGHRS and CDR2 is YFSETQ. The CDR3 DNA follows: TGCACCAGCAGCTTGGGGGGTACCAAAAACATTCAGTACTTC. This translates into CTSSLGGTKNIQYF.

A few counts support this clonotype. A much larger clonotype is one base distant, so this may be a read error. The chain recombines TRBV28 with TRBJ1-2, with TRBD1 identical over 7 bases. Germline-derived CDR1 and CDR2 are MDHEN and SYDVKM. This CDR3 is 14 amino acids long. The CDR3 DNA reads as TGTGTCAGCAGTCCAACTGACAGGGTGGCTGGCTACACCTTC. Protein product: CVSSPTDRVAGYTF.